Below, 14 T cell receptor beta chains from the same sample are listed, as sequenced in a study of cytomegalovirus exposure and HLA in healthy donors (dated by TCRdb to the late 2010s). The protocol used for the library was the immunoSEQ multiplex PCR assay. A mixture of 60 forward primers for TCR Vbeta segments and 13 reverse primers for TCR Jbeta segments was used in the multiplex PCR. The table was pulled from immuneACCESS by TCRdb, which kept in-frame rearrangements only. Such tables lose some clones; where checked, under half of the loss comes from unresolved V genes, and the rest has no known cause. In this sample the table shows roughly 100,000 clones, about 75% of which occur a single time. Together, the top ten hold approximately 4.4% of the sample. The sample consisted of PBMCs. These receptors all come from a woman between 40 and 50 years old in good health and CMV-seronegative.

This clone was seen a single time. The CDR3: CASSQDWVDRDGTDTQYF. CDR3 DNA: TGTGCCAGCAGCCAAGATTGGGTGGACAGGGACGGCACAGATACGCAGTATTTT. The chain couples TRBV14 to TRBJ2-3; 8 bases align to TRBD1. The V and J ends lost 0 bases and 1 base, in that order; junction bases with no gene match: 9. The CDR3 consists of 18 residues. Germline V gene data show CDR1 as SGHDN and CDR2 as FVKESK.

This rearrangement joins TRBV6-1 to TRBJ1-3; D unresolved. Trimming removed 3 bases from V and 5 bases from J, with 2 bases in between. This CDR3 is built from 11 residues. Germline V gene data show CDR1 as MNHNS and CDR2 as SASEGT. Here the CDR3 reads CASSDRNTIYF. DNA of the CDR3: TGTGCCAGCAGTGATAGAAACACCATATATTTT.

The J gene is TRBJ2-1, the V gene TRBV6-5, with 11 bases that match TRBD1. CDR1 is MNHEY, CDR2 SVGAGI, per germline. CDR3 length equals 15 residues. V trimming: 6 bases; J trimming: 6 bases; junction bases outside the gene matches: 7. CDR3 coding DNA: TGTGCCAGCAGCTTGGACAGGGGGCGAGTCAATGAGCAGTTCTTC. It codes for CASSLDRGRVNEQFF.

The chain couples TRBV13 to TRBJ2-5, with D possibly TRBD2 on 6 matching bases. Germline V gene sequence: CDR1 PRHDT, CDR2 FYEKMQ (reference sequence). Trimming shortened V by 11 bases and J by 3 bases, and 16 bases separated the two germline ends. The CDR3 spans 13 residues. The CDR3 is CASGGGAEETQYF. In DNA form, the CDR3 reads TGTGCCTCCGGCGGCGGGGCGGAAGAGACCCAGTACTTC.

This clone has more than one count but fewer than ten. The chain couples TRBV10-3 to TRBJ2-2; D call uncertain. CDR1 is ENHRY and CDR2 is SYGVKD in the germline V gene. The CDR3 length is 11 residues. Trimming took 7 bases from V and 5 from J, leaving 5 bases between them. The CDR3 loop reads CAITGTGELFF. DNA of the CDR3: TGTGCCATCACCGGGACCGGGGAGCTGTTTTTT.

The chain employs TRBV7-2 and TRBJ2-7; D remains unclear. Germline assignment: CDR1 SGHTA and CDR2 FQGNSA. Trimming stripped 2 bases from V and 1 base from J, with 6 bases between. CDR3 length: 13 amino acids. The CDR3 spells CASSLSQSYEQYF. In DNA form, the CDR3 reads TGTGCCAGCAGCTTATCGCAGTCCTACGAGCAGTACTTC. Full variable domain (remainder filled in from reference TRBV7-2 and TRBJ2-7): GAGVSQSPSNKVTEKGKDVELRCDPISGHTALYWYRQSLGQGLEFLIYFQGNSAPDKSGLPSDRFSAERTGGSVSTLTIQRTQQEDSAVYLCASSLSQSYEQYFGPGTRLTVT.

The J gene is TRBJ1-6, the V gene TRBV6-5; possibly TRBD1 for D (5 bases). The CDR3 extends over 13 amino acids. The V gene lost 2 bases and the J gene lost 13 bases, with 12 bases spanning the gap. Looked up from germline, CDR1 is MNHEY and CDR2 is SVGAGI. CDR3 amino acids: CASSYPGGRPLHF. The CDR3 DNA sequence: TGTGCCAGCAGTTACCCCGGGGGGAGGCCCCTCCACTTT.

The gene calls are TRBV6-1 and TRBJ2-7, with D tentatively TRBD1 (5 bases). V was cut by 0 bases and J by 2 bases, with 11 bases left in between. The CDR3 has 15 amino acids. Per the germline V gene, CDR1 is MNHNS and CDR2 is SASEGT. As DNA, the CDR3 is TGTGCCAGCAGTGAAGCGCCCGAGACAGCCTACGAGCAGTACTTC. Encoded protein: CASSEAPETAYEQYF.

The CDR3 sequence is CASSIGGSLNTEAFF. CDR3 sequence (DNA): TGTGCCAGTAGTATTGGGGGGAGCCTGAACACTGAAGCTTTCTTT. The V and J genes are TRBV19 and TRBJ1-1; D is possibly TRBD1 (5 bases). V was trimmed by 3 bases and J by 0 bases, leaving 11 bases between them. Germline CDR1 and CDR2: LNHDA and SQIVND (reference sequence). The CDR3 is 15 amino acids. The variable domain in full, with the rest retrieved from reference TRBV19 and TRBJ1-1, is DGGITQSPKYLFRKEGQNVTLSCEQNLNHDAMYWYRQDPGQGLRLIYYSQIVNDFQKGDIAEGYSVSREKKESFPLTVTSAQKNPTAFYLCASSIGGSLNTEAFFGQGTRLTVV.

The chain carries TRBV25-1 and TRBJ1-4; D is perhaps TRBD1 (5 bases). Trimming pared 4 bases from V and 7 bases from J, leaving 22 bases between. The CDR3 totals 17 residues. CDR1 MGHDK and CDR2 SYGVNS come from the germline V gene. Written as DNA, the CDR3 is TGTGCCAGCAGTGTATTAAACTCAGGGCCCCTTGGTGAAAAACTGTTTTTT. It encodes CASSVLNSGPLGEKLFF. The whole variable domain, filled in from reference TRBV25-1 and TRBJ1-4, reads EADIYQTPRYLVIGTGKKITLECSQTMGHDKMYWYQQDPGMELHLIHYSYGVNSTEKGDLSSESTVSRIRTEHFPLTLESARPSHTSQYLCASSVLNSGPLGEKLFFGSGTQLSVL.

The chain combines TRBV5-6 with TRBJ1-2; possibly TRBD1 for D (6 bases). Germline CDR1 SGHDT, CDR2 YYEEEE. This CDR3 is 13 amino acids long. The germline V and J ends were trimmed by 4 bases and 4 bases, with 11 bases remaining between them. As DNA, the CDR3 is TGTGCCAGCAGCCCACAGGGCTTCTATGGCTACACCTTC. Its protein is CASSPQGFYGYTF.

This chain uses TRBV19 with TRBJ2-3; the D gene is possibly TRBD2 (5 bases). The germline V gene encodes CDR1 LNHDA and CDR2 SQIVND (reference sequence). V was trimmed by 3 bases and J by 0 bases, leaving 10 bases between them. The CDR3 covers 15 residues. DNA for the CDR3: TGTGCCAGTAGTATGTCCGGAGGAAGCACAGATACGCAGTATTTT. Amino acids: CASSMSGGSTDTQYF.

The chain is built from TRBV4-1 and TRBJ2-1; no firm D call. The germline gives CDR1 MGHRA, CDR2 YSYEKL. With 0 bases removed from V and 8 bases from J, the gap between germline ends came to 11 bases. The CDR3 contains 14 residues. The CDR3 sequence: CASSQDPEVDEQFF. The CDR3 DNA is TGCGCCAGCAGCCAAGACCCCGAGGTCGATGAGCAGTTCTTC.

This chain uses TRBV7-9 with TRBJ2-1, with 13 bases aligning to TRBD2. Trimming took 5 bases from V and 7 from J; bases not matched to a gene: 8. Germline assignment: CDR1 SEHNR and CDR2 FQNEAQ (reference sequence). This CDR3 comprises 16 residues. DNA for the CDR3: TGTGCCAGCAGCCGCACCCTGACTAGCGGGGGGAATGAGCAGTTCTTC. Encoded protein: CASSRTLTSGGNEQFF.